Listed below are T cell receptor beta chains from one sample, sequenced in a study of blood T cell repertoires in COVID-19. Assay used: immunoSEQ multiplex PCR; TCRdb lists only in-frame clones, some missing. The sample has some 91,000 clones; 70% to 85% are singletons. The sample was peripheral blood. These receptors all stem from an older man with acute or convalescent COVID-19. Each CDR3 is given with its conserved first and last residue. The D gene is left open where the match is weak. Size values are once, few and many counts, or a class for expanded clones, and some rows have none.

NA | 15 | TRBJ2-4 | TRBV10-1 | NA | CASSRDISAKNIQYF | TGCGCCAGCAGTCGGGACATATCGGCGAAAAACATTCAGTACTTC
NA | 12 | TRBJ1-1 | TRBV6-5 | NA | CASRIRVAEAFF | TGTGCCAGCAGGATCCGGGTTGCTGAAGCTTTCTTT
few | 15 | TRBJ1-5 | TRBV19 | TRBD1 | CATKGDRGTDQPQHF | TGTGCCACGAAAGGGGACAGGGGAACGGATCAGCCCCAGCATTTT
few | 16 | TRBJ2-1 | TRBV7-3 | TRBD2 | CASSLWSSGRAREQFF | TGTGCCAGCAGCTTATGGTCTAGCGGGAGGGCCAGGGAGCAGTTCTTC
NA | 15 | TRBJ1-5 | TRBV5-1 | TRBD1 | CASSLGGQGDQPQHF | TGCGCCAGCAGCTTGGGAGGACAGGGGGATCAGCCCCAGCATTTT
once | 16 | TRBJ2-1 | TRBV21-1 | NA | CASSLYSRVSYNEQFF | TGTGCCAGCAGCCTCTATAGCAGGGTCTCCTACAATGAGCAGTTCTTC
NA | 16 | TRBJ2-3 | TRBV28 | TRBD2 | CASSSLDAGGTDTQYF | TGTGCCAGCAGCTCGCTCGATGCGGGGGGCACAGATACGCAGTATTTT
NA | 14 | TRBJ2-7 | TRBV6-5 | NA | CASSPTIFHYEQYF | TGTGCCAGCAGTCCGACTATTTTCCACTACGAGCAGTACTTC
NA | 14 | TRBJ2-5 | TRBV11-3 | NA | CASSLDAGTETQYF | TGTGCCAGCAGCTTAGACGCGGGTACGGAGACCCAGTACTTC
NA | 16 | TRBJ2-6 | TRBV9 | NA | CASSVGAISGANVLTF | TGTGCCAGCAGCGTAGGAGCGATCTCTGGGGCCAACGTCCTGACTTTC
many | 14 | TRBJ2-2 | TRBV27 | NA | CASSLGLTTGELFF | TGTGCCAGCAGTTTAGGACTCACCACCGGGGAGCTGTTTTTT
NA | 18 | TRBJ2-6 | TRBV18 | TRBD1 | CASSPGQGLRSGANVLTF | TGTGCCAGCTCACCTGGACAGGGTCTACGATCTGGGGCCAACGTCCTGACTTTC
NA | 15 | TRBJ2-7 | TRBV11-2 | NA | CASSLGSTGEGEQYF | TGTGCCAGCAGCTTAGGATCGACAGGGGAGGGCGAGCAGTACTTC
NA | 15 | TRBJ1-1 | TRBV5-6 | NA | CASSLVGRAVTEAFF | TGTGCCAGCAGCTTGGTGGGCAGGGCAGTGACTGAAGCTTTCTTT
NA | 18 | TRBJ1-1 | TRBV19 | TRBD1 | CASRPPPGTGPMNTEAFF | TGTGCCAGTAGGCCCCCTCCCGGGACAGGGCCCATGAACACTGAAGCTTTCTTT
NA | 15 | TRBJ1-1 | TRBV3-1/TRBV3-2 | NA | CASSQSDRRHTEAFF | TGTGCCAGCAGCCAATCAGACAGGAGGCACACTGAAGCTTTCTTT
NA | 13 | TRBJ1-1 | TRBV30 | NA | CAWNSMRNTEAFF | TGTGCCTGGAATTCCATGAGGAACACTGAAGCTTTCTTT
NA | 13 | TRBJ2-3 | TRBV7-2 | NA | CASRTPSTDTQYF | TGTGCCAGCCGGACACCTAGCACAGATACGCAGTATTTT
NA | 12 | TRBJ1-2 | TRBV6-6 | NA | CASSSTPEDSNF | TGTGCCAGCAGTTCAACCCCCGAGGACAGTAACTTC
NA | 13 | TRBJ2-3 | TRBV29-1 | NA | CSARARRTDTQYF | TGCAGCGCCAGGGCGAGGCGAACAGATACGCAGTATTTT
NA | 15 | TRBJ1-3 | TRBV2 | NA | CASSDGGFSGNTIYF | TGTGCCAGCAGTGATGGAGGGTTCTCTGGAAACACCATATATTTT
NA | 13 | TRBJ1-3 | TRBV24-1 | NA | CATSDSPGNTIYF | TGTGCCACCAGTGACAGTCCTGGAAACACCATATATTTT
NA | 15 | TRBJ2-5 | TRBV11-3 | TRBD1 | CASSYGTDNQETQYF | TGTGCCAGCAGCTACGGGACAGATAATCAAGAGACCCAGTACTTC
NA | 14 | TRBJ2-4 | TRBV6-5 | TRBD1 | CASSNDRVDDIQYF | TGTGCCAGCAGTAACGACAGGGTTGATGACATTCAGTACTTC
NA | 18 | TRBJ2-5 | TRBV25-1 | TRBD1 | CASTRPRTGEEGGETQYF | TGTGCCAGCACCAGACCGAGGACAGGGGAAGAAGGTGGGGAGACCCAGTACTTC
NA | 14 | TRBJ2-5 | TRBV5-1 | NA | CASSLDPLQETQYF | TGCGCCAGCAGCCTAGACCCACTACAAGAGACCCAGTACTTC
NA | 17 | TRBJ1-1 | TRBV9 | NA | CASSVGGGAPQNTEAFF | TGTGCCAGCAGCGTAGGAGGTGGGGCGCCTCAGAACACTGAAGCTTTCTTT
NA | 14 | TRBJ2-5 | TRBV14 | NA | CASSPQGPLETQYF | TGTGCCAGCAGCCCACAGGGCCCTCTAGAGACCCAGTACTTC
few | 18 | TRBJ1-1 | TRBV3-1/TRBV3-2 | TRBD1 | CASSQDEGTGAEGTEAFF | TGTGCCAGCAGCCAAGACGAGGGGACAGGGGCCGAGGGCACTGAAGCTTTCTTT